This T cell receptor beta chain was captured in a study of Ad26.COV2.S vaccination and SARS-CoV-2 variants. Whole-study findings and limits: Placebo recipients showed lower spike-specific TCR breadth than vaccinees.

The CDR3 consists of 11 residues. V gave up 3 bases and J gave up 0 bases, with 2 bases separating them. Per the germline V gene, CDR1 is DFQATT and CDR2 is SNEGSKA (reference sequence). The treatment denotes: about 20 received Ad26.COV2.S at low or high dose, single or two shots; about 5 received placebo; per-sample allocation not given. Sampling happened 63 days after the first vaccine or placebo injection. The administered vaccine (an Ad26 vector) expressed Wuhan-strain SARS-CoV-2 spike. Worth noting for this clone: Antigen specificity is unknown. In the same sample, other DNA sequences code for this CDR3.

Profiled with immunoSEQ multiplex PCR; TCRdb holds only in-frame clones, not every one. The sample has about 430,000 clones; 75% to 95% are singletons. Sequenced here: peripheral blood, sampled in a trial of Ad26.COV2.S vaccine versus placebo. The chain couples TRBV20-1 to TRBJ2-5; D gene uncertain. The TCR sequence derives from a person aged 18-60 years who received the Ad26.COV2.S COVID-19 vaccine or a placebo. CDR3 region: CSASHQETQYF. As DNA, the CDR3 is TGCAGTGCTAGTCACCAAGAGACCCAGTACTTC.